This T cell receptor beta chain derives from a study of cytomegalovirus exposure and HLA in healthy donors (dated by TCRdb to the late 2010s). About the investigation overall: An earlier analysis of several hundred of the donors reported about 260 Gb of sequence data and 95 million to 130 million unique TCR beta sequences obtained from some 200 million T cells. On average, around 240,000 unique TCR beta nucleotide sequences were sequenced per donor among 398 genotyped donors of the cohort, with about 19% of those sequences being non-productive. To predict cytomegalovirus infection status, the study brought together high-throughput TCR immunosequencing, statistical association of individual TCRs with disease status, and machine learning. Roughly 300 gigabases of sequencing data and tens of millions of unique TCR sequences made up an early release that covered approximately 700 HLA-typed donors. The number of typed donors differed by locus: about 620-640 for A, B, C, DRB1 and DQB1; 522 for DQA1; over 600 for DPA1; and 400 to 480 for DPB1. The study was designed to test whether signatures of past pathogen exposure could be identified by cataloging public T cell receptors. The study used immunosequencing to profile the T cell repertoires of hundreds of subjects and linked those repertoires to cytomegalovirus serostatus. To decide whether each TCR beta V gene segment behaved as functional or pseudogenic, an earlier analysis of some 580 of the donors relied on high-throughput TCR beta sequencing. Donor age, sex, ethnicity and CMV serostatus were compiled together with the repertoire data. Several DR-DQ haplotypes were handled as single units for association and clustering, since linkage in the cohort was strong. HLA typing included class I and class II loci at four-digit resolution. Besides the first cohort of approximately 710 subjects, a separate validation cohort made up of over 100 different subjects was used. In the later analysis, no new phenotypic data were used to find candidate immune exposures; instead, reliance was placed on TCR beta sequences and their occurrence across donors. To study patterns of TCR occurrence, a later analysis re-analyzed previously published TCR beta repertoires from 700 or so donors and added high-resolution HLA genotyping. Every discovery cohort repertoire had been produced on one sequencing platform. In a later genetic analysis, genome-wide SNP genotypes for about 55% of the roughly 700 donors were used, and that subset was treated as a discovery cohort. Of the roughly 410 genotyped donors, 80% to 90% were placed in the genetic ancestry cluster associated with self-reported Caucasian donors.

The germline V end is reduced by 6 bases and the J end by 7 bases; junction bases left unmatched: 13. Its CDR3 holds 15 amino acids, cysteine through phenylalanine. Only the CDR3 region is kept as DNA, spanning 45 bases read in frame from base 1. General findings and caveats noted by the study authors: In vitro tests confirmed that a few of the cytomegalovirus-associated TCR beta chains recognize cytomegalovirus antigens. HLA typing was unavailable for some donors at each locus, so association tests used only the typed subset. A group of highly shared sequence variants was considered likely to be a technical artifact of the sequencing pipeline. The study listed 150 to 200 TCR beta chains as associated with cytomegalovirus. A later analysis associated 15,000 or so TCR beta sequences with specific HLA alleles at a false discovery rate of 0.05. A later analysis found that HLA-associated TCR beta chains were more clonally expanded and had lower generation probabilities than equally common non-associated chains. According to a later analysis, parvovirus B19, influenza, CMV and Epstein-Barr virus appeared linked to several top co-occurrence clusters. A further reported finding was that TCR beta sequences accurately predicted the HLA-A and HLA-B alleles for most subjects in the first cohort. Sequencing depth was assumed to be roughly uniform across donors in the presence/absence analyses, though that assumption may not hold. According to a later analysis, TCR association rates differed among HLA loci, with DRB1 alleles showing the most associated TCRs and HLA-C alleles showing the fewest. Linkage disequilibrium might explain the correlated functional status among segregating V segments, but an unknown experimental factor could not be ruled out. Most TCR sequences were seen in very few donors, while some public TCRs were found in many individuals. Because the 87-base-pair reads could not distinguish some IMGT-functional V segments, including TRBV6-2 and TRBV6-3, those segments were excluded. When HLA alleles, especially DR and DQ, strongly co-occurred, TCR associations were difficult to assign to individual alleles. Because counts were too low, seventeen rarely observed V segments, including chromosome 9 orphons, were excluded from the earlier analysis of about 500 of the donors. According to a later analysis, most CMV-associated TCR beta chains appeared to be HLA-restricted, and the HLA associations seemed to be driven largely by CMV exposure. CMV serostatus was the only immune exposure information available for the cohort. An association between a missense DCLRE1C variant and V-gene and J-gene trimming of TCR beta chains was found in a later genetic analysis and replicated in an independent cohort. According to a later genetic analysis, donors in an Asian-associated ancestry cluster had fewer N-insertions in productive TCRs than the roughly 670-donor mean. The classifier was reported to diagnose cytomegalovirus status with high specificity and sensitivity in both the original cohort and the validation cohort. An earlier analysis of approximately 500 of the donors showed that most TCR beta V segments appeared in productive rearrangements either about 87% or about 30% of the time, which broadly matched IMGT annotations. It was suggested by the authors that the approach could potentially be generalized to other disease states and immunological phenotypes. In this cohort, only TCR beta chains were sequenced, and detectable features were limited by the absence of alpha or paired-chain data.

Libraries were constructed by the immunoSEQ multiplex PCR assay. For the multiplex PCR, a mixture combining 60 forward primers for TCR Vbeta segments and 13 reverse primers for TCR Jbeta segments was used. The CDR3 region of rearranged TCR beta genes was amplified from genomic DNA with a multiplex PCR assay. On the Illumina HiSeq System, the amplified TCR beta libraries were sequenced as 87-base-pair reads. The study's processing was this. In a later analysis, roughly 80 million unique TCR beta chains were counted across the 500 to 850 repertoires, and roughly 10 million of these chains were shared by at least two donors. To remove PCR and sequencing errors, raw reads were error-corrected and collapsed into unique sequences using a nearest-neighbor algorithm that merged closely related sequences. CDR3 sequences were aligned to IMGT reference sequences to assign V, D and J gene segments. Each retained sequence needed at least a six-nucleotide match to both a V gene segment and a J gene segment. A rearrangement was called productive if the CDR3 had no stop codons and remained in frame with V and J, and every other rearrangement was called non-productive. Following IMGT convention, CDR3 was defined as the stretch from the second conserved V-encoded cysteine up to the conserved J-encoded phenylalanine. The earlier analysis of about 640 of the donors excluded any sequence lacking an unambiguous match to a single V gene segment. In an earlier analysis of around 590 of the donors, a V segment was called functional when productive rearrangements were above 56.7%, and segregating when the standard deviation between donors exceeded 5%. A statistical classification framework was built to diagnose cytomegalovirus status from the catalog of TCR beta chain sequences. V and J gene assignment, in a later analysis, came from comparing TCR nucleotide sequences with IMGT/GENE-DB human TR gene sequences. In a later analysis, CDR3 sequences and most-parsimonious VDJ recombination scenarios were assigned using the TCRdist pipeline. A later analysis defined each TCR beta chain by its CDR3 amino acid sequence plus V-gene family, and excluded reads lacking a unique V-gene family. To address suspected cross-contamination and a sequencing artifact, a later analysis removed under 600 highly shared, low-generation-probability nucleotide sequences. In a later analysis, a clonal expansion index for each public chain was calculated from normalized within-repertoire ranks of inferred template counts. A later analysis computed generation probabilities with a VDJ recombination model fitted to out-of-frame rearrangements, and checked the results against IGoR. Hypergeometric tests were used in a later analysis to score TCR-TCR, TCR-HLA and TCR-CMV co-occurrence, with a repertoire-size bias correction applied to the TCR pairs. False discovery rates were estimated in a later analysis by permuting HLA or CMV assignments 20 times. In a later analysis, co-occurring TCRs were grouped using DBSCAN, and TCRdist sequence similarity was added for clustering within HLA-allele-positive subsets. Co-occurrence clustering excluded repertoires with fewer than 30,000 or more than 120,000 public chains, plus five with anomalous nucleotide sharing. Sourced from immuneACCESS, this table was stored by TCRdb with only in-frame sequences that have V and J called. A share of the clones is absent; for the studies checked, an unresolved V gene accounts for under half, and the remainder has no known explanation. D and trimming come from the DNA, and the V and J calls and clone size come from that table. A total of 150,000 to 200,000 clones appear in this sample, about four fifths of them only once. The ten largest clones capture less than 15% of the sample.

Comments on this clone: Its target antigen remains unknown. Base qualities are missing; no much larger clone stands one base away.

In total, more than 500 healthy bone marrow donors made up the cohort. Cohort members were all nominally healthy when sampled, although unrecorded immune exposures were likely present. The donor was CMV seropositive and was included in the group of 250 to 300 seropositive cohort members. Every donor gave a peripheral blood sample, and the peripheral blood mononuclear cells from that sample were used for TCR beta sequencing. Genomic DNA extraction from the blood cell samples was performed with the Qiagen DNeasy Blood Extraction Kit. The chain uses TRBV6-7 and TRBJ1-1; TRBD1 agrees with 8 junctional bases. TRBV6-7 is annotated as an ORF whose role is uncertain. The sequence derives from a woman in her twenties or thirties in good health and CMV-seropositive. The sample consisted of PBMCs. The DNA sequence is TGTGCCAGCAGCAAATGGGCAGGGGGCGGGGGTGAAGCTTTCTTT. Its protein product is CASSKWAGGGGEAFF.